This T cell receptor beta chain was captured by sequencing in a study of T cells in Graves' hyperthyroidism and ophthalmopathy. Study summary: Before any treatment, at initial diagnosis, peripheral blood was collected. Overall study results and limits: Most thyroid-expanded clonotypes above 0.001 were also found in blood.

Amplified TCR beta CDR3 regions came from RNA transcripts. The HTBI primer set served for first-round RT-PCR of the TCR CDR3. In TCRdb, the multiplex PCR reads were re-called with MiXCR into one record per CDR3 protein. Among fewer than 850,000 distinct CDR3 sequences listed, around 16% were seen once. Germline loops: CDR1 SGHAT, CDR2 FQNNGV. The CDR3 spans 16 residues. At least ten counts were recorded for this clonotype. Its target is not known. Mismatch with germline at one junction end may stem from a read error. Material for sequencing was blood. J is TRBJ2-3 and V is TRBV11-2, with 11 positions matching TRBD2. The TCR comes from a man in his fifties with Graves' hyperthyroidism. For the CDR3, the DNA is TGTGCCGGCAGCTTTCTAGCGGGAGGTAGGACAGATACGCAGTATTTT. Protein: CAGSFLAGGRTDTQYF.